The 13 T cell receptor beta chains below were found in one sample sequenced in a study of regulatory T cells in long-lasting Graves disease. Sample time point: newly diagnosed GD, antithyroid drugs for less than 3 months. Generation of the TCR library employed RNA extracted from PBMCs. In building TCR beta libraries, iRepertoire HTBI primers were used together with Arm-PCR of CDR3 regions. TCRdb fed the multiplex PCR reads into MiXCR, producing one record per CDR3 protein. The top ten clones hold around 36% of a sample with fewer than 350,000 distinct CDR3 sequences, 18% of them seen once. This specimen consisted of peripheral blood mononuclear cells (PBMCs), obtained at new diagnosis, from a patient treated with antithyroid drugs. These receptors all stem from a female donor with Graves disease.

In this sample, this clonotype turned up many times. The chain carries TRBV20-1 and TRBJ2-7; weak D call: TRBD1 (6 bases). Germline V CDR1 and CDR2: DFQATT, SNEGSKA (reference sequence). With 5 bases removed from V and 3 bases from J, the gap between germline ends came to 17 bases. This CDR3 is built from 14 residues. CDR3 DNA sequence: TGCAGTGCTCCAAGTCAGGGGTCGGACTACGAGCAGTACTTC. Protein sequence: CSAPSQGSDYEQYF.

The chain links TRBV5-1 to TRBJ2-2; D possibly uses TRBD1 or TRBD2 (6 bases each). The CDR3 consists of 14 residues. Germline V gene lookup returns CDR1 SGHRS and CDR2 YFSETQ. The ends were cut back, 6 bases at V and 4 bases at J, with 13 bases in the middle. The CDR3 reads CASTPGGGTGELFF. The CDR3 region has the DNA TGCGCCAGCACCCCCGGGGGCGGCACCGGGGAGCTGTTTTTT.

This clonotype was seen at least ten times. In DNA form, the CDR3 reads TGTGCCAGCAGTTTTAATACGGGGGTGGATGAGCAGTTCTTC. It is translated as CASSFNTGVDEQFF. The J gene is TRBJ2-1, the V gene TRBV28, with D perhaps matching TRBD2 (6 bases). Trimming left V 3 bases short and J 8 bases short, with 14 bases between. The germline V gene has CDR1 MDHEN and CDR2 SYDVKM. This CDR3 spans 14 amino acids.

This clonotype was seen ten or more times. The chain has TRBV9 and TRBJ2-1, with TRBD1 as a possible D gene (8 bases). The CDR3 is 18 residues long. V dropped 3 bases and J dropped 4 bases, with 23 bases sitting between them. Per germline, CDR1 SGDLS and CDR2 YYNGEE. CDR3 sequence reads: CASSAKAGGGSRYNEQFF. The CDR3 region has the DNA TGTGCCAGCAGCGCCAAGGCAGGGGGCGGGAGTAGATACAATGAGCAGTTCTTC.

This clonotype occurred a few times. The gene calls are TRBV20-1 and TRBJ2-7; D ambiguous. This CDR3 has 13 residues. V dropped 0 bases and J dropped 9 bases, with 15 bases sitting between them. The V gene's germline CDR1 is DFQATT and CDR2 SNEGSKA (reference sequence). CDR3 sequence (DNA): TGCAGTGCTAGAGAAACCGTTCGTGGGTTGCAGTACTTC. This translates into CSARETVRGLQYF.

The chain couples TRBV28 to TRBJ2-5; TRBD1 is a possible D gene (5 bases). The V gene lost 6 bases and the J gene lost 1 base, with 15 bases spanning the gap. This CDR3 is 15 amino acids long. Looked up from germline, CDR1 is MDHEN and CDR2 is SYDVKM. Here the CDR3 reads CASSSHQGAQETQYF. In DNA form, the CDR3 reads TGTGCCAGCAGCAGTCACCAGGGCGCCCAAGAGACCCAGTACTTC.

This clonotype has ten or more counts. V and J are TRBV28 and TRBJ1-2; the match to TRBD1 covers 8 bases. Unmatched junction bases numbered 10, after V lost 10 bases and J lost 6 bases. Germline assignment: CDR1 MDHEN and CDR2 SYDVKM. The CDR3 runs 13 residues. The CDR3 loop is CATYQPGGNGYTF. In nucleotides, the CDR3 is TGTGCCACCTACCAACCAGGGGGCAATGGCTACACCTTC.

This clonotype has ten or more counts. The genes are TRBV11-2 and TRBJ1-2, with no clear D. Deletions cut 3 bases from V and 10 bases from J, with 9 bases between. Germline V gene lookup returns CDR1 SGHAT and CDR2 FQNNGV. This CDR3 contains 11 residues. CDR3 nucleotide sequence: TGTGCCAGCAGCTTTGGCGAGTCCTACACCTTC. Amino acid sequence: CASSFGESYTF.

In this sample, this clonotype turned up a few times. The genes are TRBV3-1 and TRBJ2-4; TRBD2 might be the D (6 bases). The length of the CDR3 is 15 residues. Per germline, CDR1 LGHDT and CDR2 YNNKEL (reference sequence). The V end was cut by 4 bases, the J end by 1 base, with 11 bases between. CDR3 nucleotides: TGTGCCAGCAGCCGAGGTGCGGGGGCCAAAAACATTCAGTACTTC. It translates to CASSRGAGAKNIQYF.

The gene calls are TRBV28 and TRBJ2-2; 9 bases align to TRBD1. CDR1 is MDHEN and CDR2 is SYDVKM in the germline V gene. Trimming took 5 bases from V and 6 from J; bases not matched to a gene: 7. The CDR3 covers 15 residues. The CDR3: CASSLRQGEAGELFF. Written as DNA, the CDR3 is TGTGCCAGCAGTCTCCGACAGGGGGAGGCCGGGGAGCTGTTTTTT.

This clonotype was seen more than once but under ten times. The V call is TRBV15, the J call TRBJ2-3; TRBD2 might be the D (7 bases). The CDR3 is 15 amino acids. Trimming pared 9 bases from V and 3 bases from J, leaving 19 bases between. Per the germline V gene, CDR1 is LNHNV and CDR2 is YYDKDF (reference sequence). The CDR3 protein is CATMRGGGITDTQYF. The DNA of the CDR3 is TGTGCCACGATGAGGGGGGGCGGGATAACAGATACGCAGTATTTT.

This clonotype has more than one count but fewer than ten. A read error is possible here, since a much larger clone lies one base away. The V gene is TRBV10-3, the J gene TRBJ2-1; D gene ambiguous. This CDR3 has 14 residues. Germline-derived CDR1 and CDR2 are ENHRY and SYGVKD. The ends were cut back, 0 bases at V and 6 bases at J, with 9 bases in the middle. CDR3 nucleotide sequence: TGTGCCATCAGTGAGTCTGGCGCCGCCAATGAGCAGTTCTTC. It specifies CAISESGAANEQFF.

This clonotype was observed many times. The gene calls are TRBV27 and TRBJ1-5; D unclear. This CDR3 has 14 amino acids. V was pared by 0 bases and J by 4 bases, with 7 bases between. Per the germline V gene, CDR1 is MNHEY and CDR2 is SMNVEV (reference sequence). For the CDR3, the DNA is TGTGCCAGCAGTTTATCGGGGAGGAATCAGCCCCAGCATTTT. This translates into CASSLSGRNQPQHF.